This T cell receptor (beta chain) is drawn from a study of blood T cell repertoires in COVID-19. This CDR3 region has 16 residues. The trim removed 1 base at V and 4 bases at J, leaving 7 bases unmatched. The germline gives CDR1 SGHVS, CDR2 FNYEAQ. Using immunoSEQ multiplex PCR, the repertoire was profiled, and TCRdb retains in-frame clones only, with some absent. The sample contains some 190,000 clones, approximately 80% of which appear only once. The TCR comes from a woman aged 35 to 49 with COVID-19, enrolled during active disease. The chain links TRBV7-6 to TRBJ2-5; 9 bases fit TRBD1. Sequenced input: peripheral blood. The CDR3 sequence: CASSLGTGGGRETQYF. The DNA for the CDR3 is TGTGCCAGCAGCTTAGGCACAGGGGGCGGGAGAGAGACCCAGTACTTC.